These 27 T cell receptor beta chains were all obtained from the same sample, sequenced in a study of regulatory T cells in long-lasting Graves disease (dated by TCRdb to the early 2020s). Sample time point, as interpreted from the label and publication: newly diagnosed GD, antithyroid drugs for less than 3 months. For both TCR sequencing and RNA sequencing, RNA was extracted from PBMCs in TRIzol. Library construction relied on multiplex PCR. Data came from an Illumina HiSeq 4000. CDR3 regions were amplified by Arm-PCR with iRepertoire HTBI primers to construct TCR beta libraries. The public reads were reprocessed in TCRdb via fastp at Q25 and MiXCR, keeping in-frame beta chains. All rows with the same CDR3 protein become a single entry with the most common DNA and genes. The sample table holds roughly 560,000 distinct CDR3 sequences, of which 15% to 20% were seen once. Together, the top ten hold 20% to 25% of the sample.

These data also featured in a second study, about T cells in Graves' hyperthyroidism and ophthalmopathy.

This specimen was peripheral blood mononuclear cells (PBMCs), taken at new diagnosis, from a patient treated with antithyroid drugs. These receptors were collected from a woman aged 35-65 years with Graves disease. Donor details come from another sample of the same person, matched by shared clones.

V usage is TRBV18 and J usage is TRBJ1-6; tentative D call: TRBD1 (5 bases). CDR1 is KGHSH and CDR2 is LQKENI in the germline V gene. CDR3 size: 15 residues. With 3 bases removed from V and 0 bases from J, the gap between germline ends came to 6 bases. The CDR3 nucleotides are TGTGCCAGCTCACCGGGGCCCTCCTATAATTCACCCCTCCACTTT. It translates to CASSPGPSYNSPLHF.

This clonotype was counted only a few times. The chain couples TRBV6-1 to TRBJ2-7; D is unclear. The germline V and J ends were trimmed by 1 base and 3 bases, with 10 bases remaining between them. This CDR3 has 14 amino acids. The germline gives CDR1 MNHNS, CDR2 SASEGT. The CDR3 region is CASSEDDPSYEQYF. DNA for the CDR3: TGTGCCAGCAGTGAAGACGACCCGAGCTACGAGCAGTACTTC.

There are many counts of this clonotype. In DNA, the CDR3 is TGTGCCAGCAGTCGAGGGACAGGGAGGTCACCCCTCCACTTT. It yields the protein CASSRGTGRSPLHF. The V and J genes are TRBV12-3 or TRBV12-4 and TRBJ1-6; TRBD1 aligns across 9 bases. After removal of 5 bases from V and 10 bases from J, the junction contained 6 bases not matched to a gene. The CDR3 is 14 residues long.

Many counts were recorded for this clonotype. This chain joins TRBV3-1 and TRBJ2-3; D gene uncertain. The V and J ends lost 3 bases and 4 bases respectively, with 8 bases between them. There are 13 residues in the CDR3. CDR1 is LGHDT, CDR2 YNNKEL, per germline (reference sequence). The CDR3 coding sequence is TGTGCCAGCAGCCACCCAAGCTCAGATACGCAGTATTTT. It yields the protein CASSHPSSDTQYF.

This clonotype was counted many times. The chain joins TRBV12-3 or TRBV12-4 to TRBJ1-1; 7 positions agree with TRBD1. There are 15 residues in the CDR3. Germline trimming cut 0 bases from V and 7 bases from J; bases unmatched to any gene: 8. CDR3 nucleotides: TGTGCCAGCAGTTTAGCGTCGCTAGGACAGGTTGAAGCTTTCTTT. Encoded protein: CASSLASLGQVEAFF.

This clonotype was observed at least ten times. The J gene is TRBJ2-1, the V gene TRBV5-1, with no clear D. The CDR3 has 13 amino acids. The V end was cut by 0 bases, the J end by 4 bases, with 5 bases between. Germline values: CDR1 SGHRS, CDR2 YFSETQ. CDR3 in amino acids: CASSLAWYNEQFF. CDR3 nucleotide sequence: TGCGCCAGCAGCTTGGCCTGGTACAATGAGCAGTTCTTC.

A note on this clonotype: The junction departs from germline at one end; a sequencing error may be responsible. J is TRBJ1-5 and V is TRBV7-2; maybe TRBD1 (5 bases). Germline-derived CDR1 and CDR2 are SGHTA and FQGNSA. The CDR3 has 14 residues. Written as DNA, the CDR3 is TGTGCCAGCAGTTTAGATCGGGGGTTCTGGCCCCAGCATTTT. The encoded protein is CASSLDRGFWPQHF.

This clonotype came up a few times. The chain is built from TRBV25-1 and TRBJ1-1; no definite D call. Germline values: CDR1 MGHDK, CDR2 SYGVNS. The ends were cut back, 1 base at V and 4 bases at J, with 10 bases in the middle. The CDR3 extends over 14 amino acids. The CDR3 protein is CASSESAAFTEAFF. CDR3 coding DNA: TGTGCCAGCAGTGAATCGGCAGCGTTCACTGAAGCTTTCTTT. Based on the CDR3 plus reference TRBV25-1 and TRBJ1-1, the full variable domain is EADIYQTPRYLVIGTGKKITLECSQTMGHDKMYWYQQDPGMELHLIHYSYGVNSTEKGDLSSESTVSRIRTEHFPLTLESARPSHTSQYLCASSESAAFTEAFFGQGTRLTVV.

This clonotype came up many times. The V call is TRBV6-1, the J call TRBJ1-1; D remains unclear. V lost 4 bases to trimming and J lost 2 bases, with 11 bases between them. Germline V gene sequence: CDR1 MNHNS, CDR2 SASEGT. The CDR3 extends over 14 amino acids. CDR3 sequence (DNA): TGTGCCAGCAGTGGGGCATGGGGTAACACTGAAGCTTTCTTT. Its protein product is CASSGAWGNTEAFF.

The chain uses TRBV18 and TRBJ2-1, with D unresolved. Germline V gene data show CDR1 as KGHSH and CDR2 as LQKENI. CDR3 length: 15 amino acids. The V gene lost 3 bases and the J gene lost 8 bases, with 17 bases spanning the gap. The chain's CDR3 is CASSPPYGVRDEQFF. The CDR3 nucleotides read TGTGCCAGCTCACCTCCCTATGGGGTTAGGGATGAGCAGTTCTTC.

This clonotype was counted between two and nine times. This rearrangement joins TRBV27 to TRBJ2-1, with unresolved D. V lost 4 bases and J 6 bases, leaving 16 bases between the germline ends. The length of the CDR3 is 15 residues. Germline V gene lookup returns CDR1 MNHEY and CDR2 SMNVEV (reference sequence). CDR3 nucleotide sequence: TGTGCCAGCAGTTCTCGGGCCGTTCTTACCAATGAGCAGTTCTTC. This encodes CASSSRAVLTNEQFF.

This clonotype was detected many times. The chain couples TRBV6-1 to TRBJ1-2; 7 nucleotides match TRBD1. Germline CDR1 MNHNS, CDR2 SASEGT. The CDR3 length is 14 residues. V dropped 6 bases and J dropped 8; count of bases not matched to a gene: 12. The CDR3 nucleotides are TGTGCCAGCAGGGATCCCGGAGGGGGCTGGGGCTACACCTTC. Encoded protein: CASRDPGGGWGYTF.

The chain couples TRBV3-1 to TRBJ2-3, with D perhaps matching TRBD2 (7 bases). The CDR3 is 15 amino acids. The germline CDR1 and CDR2 sequences are LGHDT and YNNKEL (reference sequence). The germline V and J ends were trimmed by 4 bases and 1 base, with 12 bases remaining between them. CDR3 loop: CASSLRGARTDTQYF. In nucleotides, the CDR3 is TGTGCCAGCAGCCTCCGGGGGGCCCGCACAGATACGCAGTATTTT.

This clonotype turned up a few times. The J gene is TRBJ1-4, the V gene TRBV24-1; TRBD1 aligns across 8 bases. Trimming removed 4 bases from V and 7 bases from J; junction bases left unmatched: 7. CDR1 is KGHDR, CDR2 SFDVKD, per germline. The CDR3 totals 15 residues. The CDR3 spells CATSDPQGDGEKLFF. The CDR3 nucleotides are TGTGCCACCAGTGACCCACAGGGGGACGGTGAAAAACTGTTTTTT.

This clonotype was found a few times. The J gene is TRBJ2-3, the V gene TRBV13; 7 positions agree with TRBD2. The CDR3 spans 13 residues. The V gene end was trimmed by 4 bases and the J gene end by 3 bases; junction bases not matched to a gene: 1. Germline CDR1 and CDR2: PRHDT and FYEKMQ (reference sequence). The chain's CDR3 is CASSWTRTDTQYF. Written as DNA, the CDR3 is TGTGCCAGCAGCTGGACTAGGACAGATACGCAGTATTTT.

This clonotype was found many times. The chain is built from TRBV6-5 and TRBJ1-2; no clear D gene. The length of the CDR3 is 14 residues. Germline CDR1 reads MNHEY; CDR2 reads SVGAGI. The V gene lost 2 bases and the J gene lost 5 bases, with 12 bases spanning the gap. The CDR3 loop is CASSYRAAGYGYTF. The CDR3 nucleotides are TGTGCCAGCAGTTACCGGGCCGCTGGATATGGCTACACCTTC.

This clonotype appeared many times. This chain joins TRBV7-9 and TRBJ2-1; perhaps TRBD1 as D (6 bases). The CDR3 sequence is 16 residues long. V gave up 2 bases and J gave up 0 bases, with 11 bases separating them. Looked up from germline, CDR1 is SEHNR and CDR2 is FQNEAQ (reference sequence). CDR3 sequence reads: CASSLHRADSYNEQFF. In DNA form, the CDR3 reads TGTGCCAGCAGCTTACACAGGGCCGACTCCTACAATGAGCAGTTCTTC.

This clonotype was counted between two and nine times. CDR3 residues: CASSTRVGDTDTQYF. Here the CDR3 DNA reads TGTGCCAGCAGTACTAGGGTGGGAGACACAGATACGCAGTATTTT. The chain has TRBV6-1 and TRBJ2-3, with a tentative D call TRBD2 (5 bases). Per the germline V gene, CDR1 is MNHNS and CDR2 is SASEGT. CDR3 length: 15 amino acids. V was shortened by 5 bases and J by 2 bases, with 14 bases between the two germline ends.

The gene calls are TRBV4-1 and TRBJ1-5, with no clear D. Trimming left V 0 bases short and J 6 bases short, with 12 bases between. The CDR3 loop spans 15 amino acids. From germline, CDR1 is MGHRA and CDR2 YSYEKL. The CDR3 loop reads CASSQDFAGSQPQHF. CDR3 DNA: TGCGCCAGCAGCCAAGATTTCGCAGGTAGTCAGCCCCAGCATTTT.

This clonotype was seen many times. The V call is TRBV6-2 or TRBV6-3, the J call TRBJ1-4, with D uncertain. CDR1 is MNHEY and CDR2 is SVGEGT in the germline V gene. The CDR3 covers 11 residues. The V end was cut by 2 bases, the J end by 10 bases, with 5 bases between. CDR3 in DNA: TGTGCCAGCAGTTACCTAGGAAAACTGTTTTTT. It specifies CASSYLGKLFF.

This clonotype was picked up many times. The chain links TRBV3-1 to TRBJ2-3, with 9 nucleotides matching TRBD1. Trimming cost V 0 bases and J 7 bases; bases outside gene matches: 5. Looked up from germline, CDR1 is LGHDT and CDR2 is YNNKEL (reference sequence). This CDR3 has 15 amino acids. This chain's CDR3 is CASSQEGTGLHTQYF. The DNA of the CDR3 is TGTGCCAGCAGCCAAGAGGGGACAGGGCTCCATACGCAGTATTTT.

The rearrangement uses TRBV5-6 and TRBJ1-4; no reliable D call. The length of the CDR3 is 14 residues. Germline V gene data show CDR1 as SGHDT and CDR2 as YYEEEE. Trimming removed 1 base at V and 3 bases at J, with 7 bases between. The CDR3 is CASSLWGSNEKLFF. In DNA form, the CDR3 reads TGTGCCAGCAGCTTGTGGGGTTCTAATGAAAAACTGTTTTTT.

The table lists this clonotype with many counts. The chain carries TRBV12-3 or TRBV12-4 and TRBJ2-2; TRBD2 aligns across 9 bases. The CDR3 totals 15 residues. V trimming: 6 bases; J trimming: 3 bases; junction bases outside the gene matches: 5. The CDR3 loop reads CASSFGGGDTGELFF. CDR3 coding DNA: TGTGCCAGCAGCTTTGGCGGGGGGGACACCGGGGAGCTGTTTTTT.

This clonotype has more than one count but fewer than ten. At one end, the junction sequence differs from germline, possibly due to a read error. J is TRBJ2-2 and V is TRBV5-1; possibly TRBD2 for D (5 bases). The germline CDR1 and CDR2 sequences are SGHRS and YFSETQ. The CDR3 consists of 16 residues. The CDR3 loop is CASSGSRDDNTGELFF. The CDR3 DNA is TGTGCCAGCAGCGGAAGTCGAGACGATAACACCGGGGAGCTGTTTTTT.

The V gene is TRBV19, the J gene TRBJ1-2, with no clear D. Trimming took off 4 bases at V and 2 bases at J, with 14 bases between the two ends. CDR3 length equals 15 residues. CDR1 LNHDA and CDR2 SQIVND come from the germline V gene (reference sequence). DNA of the CDR3: TGTGCCAGTAGTACTCGATCGGACGCGAACTATGGCTACACCTTC. As protein: CASSTRSDANYGYTF.

This clonotype was recorded at least ten times. This sequence joins TRBV28 and TRBJ1-2, with a weak D call TRBD1 (5 bases). CDR3 size: 12 residues. V lost 2 bases to trimming and J lost 8 bases, with 9 bases between them. Germline values: CDR1 MDHEN, CDR2 SYDVKM. This chain's CDR3 is CASSLRGGGYTF. The CDR3 DNA is TGTGCCAGCAGTTTACGGGGCGGAGGCTACACCTTC.

There are a few counts of this clonotype. V and J are TRBV27 and TRBJ2-2; D uncertain. Germline CDR1 MNHEY, CDR2 SMNVEV (reference sequence). The V end was cut by 0 bases, the J end by 2 bases, with 10 bases between. This CDR3 region has 16 residues. The CDR3 sequence is CASSLSILPNTGELFF. Written as DNA, the CDR3 is TGTGCCAGCAGTTTATCCATCCTTCCCAACACCGGGGAGCTGTTTTTT.